Presented here are 15 T cell receptor beta chains from one specimen sequenced in a study of blood T cell repertoires in COVID-19. Profiling relied on immunoSEQ multiplex PCR, and the TCRdb table lists in-frame clones only, not all of them. The data hold approximately 150,000 clones, with 81% observed a single time. The sequenced material came from peripheral blood. The receptor set was obtained from a human donor in a cohort sampled during active COVID-19.

The chain joins TRBV28 to TRBJ2-5; TRBD2 matches at 10 bases. Germline V CDR1 and CDR2: MDHEN, SYDVKM. V gave up 5 bases and J gave up 4 bases; unmatched junction bases: 4. This CDR3 region has 14 residues. This CDR3 is CASSLSGRLETQYF. CDR3 sequence (DNA): TGTGCCAGCAGTCTTAGCGGGAGGCTAGAGACCCAGTACTTC.

CDR3: CASSRNIGGTGSYEQYF. CDR3 in DNA: TGTGCCAGCAGCCGGAATATCGGGGGGACAGGCTCCTACGAGCAGTACTTC. The rearrangement uses TRBV7-2 and TRBJ2-7; D may be TRBD1 (8 bases). The CDR3 has 17 amino acids. The V end lost 5 bases, the J end lost 0 bases, and 20 bases lay between the germline ends. Per germline, CDR1 SGHTA and CDR2 FQGNSA.

The rearrangement links TRBV9 to TRBJ2-1, with D perhaps matching TRBD2 (6 bases). In germline, CDR1 is SGDLS, CDR2 YYNGEE. CDR3 size: 16 residues. Trimming removed 3 bases at V and 8 bases at J, with 21 bases between. CDR3 bases: TGTGCCAGCAGCGCGGGGGAAAACCCCTCCTCCGATGAGCAGTTCTTC. This codes for CASSAGENPSSDEQFF.

The chain is built from TRBV6-1 and TRBJ1-2, with 8 positions matching TRBD1. The junction had 6 bases not matched to a gene; V was cut back by 3 bases and J by 3 bases. CDR3 length: 15 residues. The germline V gene has CDR1 MNHNS and CDR2 SASEGT. The CDR3 loop is CASSDLDRGYYGYTF. The CDR3 coding sequence is TGTGCCAGCAGTGACCTCGACAGGGGTTACTATGGCTACACCTTC.

The rearrangement joins TRBV15 to TRBJ2-7; 7 bases align to TRBD2. The length of the CDR3 is 14 residues. Germline V gene data show CDR1 as LNHNV and CDR2 as YYDKDF (reference sequence). The V segment lost 8 bases and the J segment 0 bases; nucleotides outside the gene matches: 7. The CDR3 region is CATEASGLSYEQYF. In DNA, the CDR3 is TGTGCCACCGAGGCTAGCGGTCTCTCCTACGAGCAGTACTTC.

The chain joins TRBV5-1 to TRBJ2-1; 12 positions match TRBD2. Germline V gene data show CDR1 as SGHRS and CDR2 as YFSETQ. Unmatched junction bases numbered 8, after V lost 0 bases and J lost 4 bases. The CDR3 runs 18 residues. CDR3 DNA sequence: TGCGCCAGCAGCTTGGAGGTCCTAGCGGGAGGGGGGTACAATGAGCAGTTCTTC. This sequence encodes CASSLEVLAGGGYNEQFF.

This clone is categorized as medium-sized. V usage is TRBV3-1 (or the pseudogene TRBV3-2) and J usage is TRBJ2-7; weak D call: TRBD2 (5 bases). Trimming took off 1 base at V and 7 bases at J, with 20 bases between the two ends. The CDR3 is 16 amino acids. Germline-derived CDR1 and CDR2 are LGHDT and YNNKEL (reference sequence). Here the CDR3 reads CASSQARRQEVKEQYF. DNA for the CDR3: TGTGCCAGCAGCCAAGCCAGGCGGCAGGAGGTAAAGGAGCAGTACTTC.

This chain links TRBV19 with TRBJ1-4; 7 nucleotides align to TRBD1. The CDR3 has 14 amino acids. Unmatched junction bases numbered 9, after V lost 6 bases and J lost 8 bases. Per germline, CDR1 LNHDA and CDR2 SQIVND (reference sequence). The CDR3 sequence: CASSDGTEDEKLFF. CDR3 coding DNA: TGTGCCAGTAGCGACGGGACAGAAGACGAAAAACTGTTTTTT.

The chain has TRBV7-8 and TRBJ2-5; 9 bases match TRBD1. This CDR3 is built from 14 residues. V was pared by 2 bases and J by 4 bases, with 2 bases of the junction left unmatched. Germline V gene lookup returns CDR1 SGHVS and CDR2 FQNEAQ. The CDR3 DNA is TGTGCCAGCAGCTTAACGGGACAGGGAGAGACCCAGTACTTC. Translation: CASSLTGQGETQYF.

The gene calls are TRBV7-2 and TRBJ2-3; 10 bases are a match to TRBD1. Germline V gene lookup returns CDR1 SGHTA and CDR2 FQGNSA. The CDR3 is 16 amino acids. J gave up 5 bases and V 1 base, and 6 bases lay outside the gene matches. CDR3 protein: CASSLGDRGGIDTQYF. The CDR3 DNA reads as TGTGCCAGCAGCTTAGGGGACAGGGGAGGAATAGATACGCAGTATTTT. The variable domain in full, completed from reference TRBV7-2 and TRBJ2-3, reads GAGVSQSPSNKVTEKGKDVELRCDPISGHTALYWYRQSLGQGLEFLIYFQGNSAPDKSGLPSDRFSAERTGGSVSTLTIQRTQQEDSAVYLCASSLGDRGGIDTQYFGPGTRLTVL.

This clone was seen once. The same CDR3 also results from other DNA sequences found in this sample. The chain combines TRBV25-1 with TRBJ2-5; 7 bases are a match to TRBD1. The junction had 2 bases not matched to a gene; V was cut back by 6 bases and J by 1 base. Germline CDR1 and CDR2: MGHDK and SYGVNS. The CDR3 extends over 13 amino acids. The CDR3: CASRDRPQETQYF. CDR3 in DNA: TGTGCCAGCAGGGACAGGCCCCAAGAGACCCAGTACTTC.

The chain links TRBV5-1 to TRBJ2-7; TRBD1 is a possible D gene (6 bases). CDR3 size: 16 residues. Trimming removed 3 bases at V and 5 bases at J, with 21 bases between. Germline CDR1 and CDR2: SGHRS and YFSETQ. CDR3 sequence reads: CASSSLPVDNRDEQYF. CDR3 DNA sequence: TGCGCCAGCAGCTCACTGCCGGTGGATAACAGGGACGAGCAGTACTTC.

The chain has TRBV7-6 and TRBJ2-5; 8 bases map to TRBD2. CDR1 is SGHVS, CDR2 FNYEAQ, per germline. The CDR3 contains 18 residues. V was pared by 1 base and J by 4 bases, with 14 bases of the junction left unmatched. CDR3 region: CASSLGLGSGSSRETQYF. DNA of the CDR3: TGTGCCAGCAGCTTAGGCCTAGGGAGCGGGAGTTCTCGAGAGACCCAGTACTTC. Drawing the rest from reference TRBV7-6 and TRBJ2-5, the complete variable domain is GAGVSQSPRYKVTKRGQDVALRCDPISGHVSLYWYRQALGQGPEFLTYFNYEAQQDKSGLPNDRFSAERPEGSISTLTIQRTEQRDSAMYRCASSLGLGSGSSRETQYFGPGTRLLVL.

The J gene is TRBJ2-2, the V gene TRBV4-3, with a tentative D call TRBD2 (6 bases). The V end lost 0 bases, the J end lost 2 bases, and 16 bases lay between the germline ends. CDR1 and CDR2 from the germline V gene are LGHNA and YSLEER. The CDR3 totals 18 residues. In DNA form, the CDR3 reads TGCGCCAGCAGCCAAGATTGGGGCTTGGGGGGTAACACCGGGGAGCTGTTTTTT. It yields the protein CASSQDWGLGGNTGELFF.

The genes are TRBV18 and TRBJ2-3, with 7 bases matching TRBD1. The CDR3 is 15 amino acids. Germline V gene lookup returns CDR1 KGHSH and CDR2 LQKENI. The V and J ends lost 1 base and 2 bases, in that order; junction bases with no gene match: 3. The CDR3 spells CASSPLGGTTDTQYF. CDR3 sequence (DNA): TGTGCCAGCTCACCACTAGGGGGCACCACAGATACGCAGTATTTT.